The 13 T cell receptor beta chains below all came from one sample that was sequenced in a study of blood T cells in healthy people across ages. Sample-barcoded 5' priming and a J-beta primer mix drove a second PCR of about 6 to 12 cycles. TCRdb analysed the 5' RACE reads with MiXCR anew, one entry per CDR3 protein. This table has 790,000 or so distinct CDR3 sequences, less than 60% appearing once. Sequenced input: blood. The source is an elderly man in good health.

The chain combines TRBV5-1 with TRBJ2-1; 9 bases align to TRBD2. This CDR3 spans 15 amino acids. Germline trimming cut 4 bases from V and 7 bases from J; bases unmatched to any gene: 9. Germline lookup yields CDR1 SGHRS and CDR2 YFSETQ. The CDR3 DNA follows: TGCGCCAGCAGCCTGGGACTAGCTACGGTGAATGAGCAGTTCTTC. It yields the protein CASSLGLATVNEQFF.

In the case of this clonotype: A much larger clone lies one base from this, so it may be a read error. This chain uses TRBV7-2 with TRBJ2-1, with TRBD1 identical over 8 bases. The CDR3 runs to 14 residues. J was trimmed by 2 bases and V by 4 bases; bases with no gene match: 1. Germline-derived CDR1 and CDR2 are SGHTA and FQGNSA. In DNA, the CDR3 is TGTGCCAGCAGCTCGGACAGGGCCTACAATGAGCAGTTCTTC. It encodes CASSSDRAYNEQFF.

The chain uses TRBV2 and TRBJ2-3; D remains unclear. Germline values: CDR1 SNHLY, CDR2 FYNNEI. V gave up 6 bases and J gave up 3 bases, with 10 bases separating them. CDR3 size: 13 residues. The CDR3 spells CASRRTVTDTQYF. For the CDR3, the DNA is TGTGCCAGCAGGCGGACGGTGACAGATACGCAGTATTTT.

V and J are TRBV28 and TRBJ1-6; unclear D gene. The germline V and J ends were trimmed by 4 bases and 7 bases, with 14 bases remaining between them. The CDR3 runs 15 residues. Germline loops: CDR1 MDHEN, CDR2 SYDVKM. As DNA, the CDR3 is TGTGCCAGCAGTTCCAGGACGCCAGCGAATTCACCCCTCCACTTT. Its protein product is CASSSRTPANSPLHF. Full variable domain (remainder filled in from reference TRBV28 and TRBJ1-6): DVKVTQSSRYLVKRTGEKVFLECVQDMDHENMFWYRQDPGLGLRLIYFSYDVKMKEKGDIPEGYSVSREKKERFSLILESASTNQTSMYLCASSSRTPANSPLHFGNGTRLTVT.

As DNA, the CDR3 is TGTGCCATCAGTGAAGGCGGCAGCGCCACTGGGGATACGCAGTATTTT. Encoded protein: CAISEGGSATGDTQYF. The V gene is TRBV10-3, the J gene TRBJ2-3; no definite D call. CDR3 length equals 16 residues. Trimming stripped 3 bases from V and 6 bases from J, with 19 bases between. Germline CDR1 and CDR2: ENHRY and SYGVKD.

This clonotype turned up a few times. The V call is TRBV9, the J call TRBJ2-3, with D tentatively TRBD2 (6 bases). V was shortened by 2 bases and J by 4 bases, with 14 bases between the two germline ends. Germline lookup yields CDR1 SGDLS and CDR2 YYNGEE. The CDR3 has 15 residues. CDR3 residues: CASSVSGQSADTQYF. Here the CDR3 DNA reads TGTGCCAGCAGCGTGAGCGGGCAGAGCGCAGATACGCAGTATTTT.

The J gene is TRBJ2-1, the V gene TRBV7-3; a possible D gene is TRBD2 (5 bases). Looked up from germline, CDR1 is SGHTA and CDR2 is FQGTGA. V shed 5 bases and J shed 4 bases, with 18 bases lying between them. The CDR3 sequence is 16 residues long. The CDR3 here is CASSPQLRGPYNEQFF. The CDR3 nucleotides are TGTGCCAGCAGCCCTCAATTGAGAGGGCCTTACAATGAGCAGTTCTTC. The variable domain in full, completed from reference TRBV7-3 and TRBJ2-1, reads GAGVSQTPSNKVTEKGKYVELRCDPISGHTALYWYRQSLGQGPEFLIYFQGTGAADDSGLPNDRFFAVRPEGSVSTLKIQRTERGDSAVYLCASSPQLRGPYNEQFFGPGTRLTVL.

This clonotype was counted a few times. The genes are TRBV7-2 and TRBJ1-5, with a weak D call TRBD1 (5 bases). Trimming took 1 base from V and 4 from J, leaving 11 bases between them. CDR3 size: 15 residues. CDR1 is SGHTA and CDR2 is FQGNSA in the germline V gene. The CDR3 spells CASSLEGRQNQPQHF. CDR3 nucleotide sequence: TGTGCCAGCAGCTTAGAGGGACGGCAAAATCAGCCCCAGCATTTT.

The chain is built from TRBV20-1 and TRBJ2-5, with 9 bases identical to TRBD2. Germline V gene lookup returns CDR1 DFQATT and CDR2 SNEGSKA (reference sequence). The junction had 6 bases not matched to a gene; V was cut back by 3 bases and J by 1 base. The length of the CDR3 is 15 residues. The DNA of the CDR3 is TGCAGTGCTAGCCGACTAGCGGATATCCAAGAGACCCAGTACTTC. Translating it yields CSASRLADIQETQYF.

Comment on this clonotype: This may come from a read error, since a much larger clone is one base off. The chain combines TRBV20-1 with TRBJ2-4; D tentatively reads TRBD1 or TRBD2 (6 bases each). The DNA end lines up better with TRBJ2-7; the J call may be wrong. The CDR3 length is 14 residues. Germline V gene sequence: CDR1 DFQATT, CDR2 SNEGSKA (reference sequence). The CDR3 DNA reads TGCAGTGCTCCCGGGGGCCAGGGAATCGACGAGCAGTACTTC. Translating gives CSAPGGQGIDEQYF.

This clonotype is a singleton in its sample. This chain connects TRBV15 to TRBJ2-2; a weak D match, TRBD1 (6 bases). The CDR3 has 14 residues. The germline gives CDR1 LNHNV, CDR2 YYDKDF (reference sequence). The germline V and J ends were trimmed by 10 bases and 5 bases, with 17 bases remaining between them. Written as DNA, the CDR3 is TGTGCCATCAACACAGGGTATGGGACCGGGGAGCTGTTTTTT. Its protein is CAINTGYGTGELFF.

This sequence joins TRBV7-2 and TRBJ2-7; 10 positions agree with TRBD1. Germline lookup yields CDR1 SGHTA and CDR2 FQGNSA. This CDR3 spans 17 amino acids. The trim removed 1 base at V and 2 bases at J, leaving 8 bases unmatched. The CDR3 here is CASSLGQGAISPYEQYF. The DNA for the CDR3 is TGTGCCAGCAGCTTAGGACAGGGGGCTATCTCCCCCTACGAGCAGTACTTC.

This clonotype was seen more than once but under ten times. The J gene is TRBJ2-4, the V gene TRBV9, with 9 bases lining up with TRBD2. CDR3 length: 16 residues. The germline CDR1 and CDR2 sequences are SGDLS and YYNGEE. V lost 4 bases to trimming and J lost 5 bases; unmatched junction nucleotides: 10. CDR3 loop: CASSTQGTSWENIQYF. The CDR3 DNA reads TGTGCCAGCAGCACCCAAGGGACTAGCTGGGAAAACATTCAGTACTTC.